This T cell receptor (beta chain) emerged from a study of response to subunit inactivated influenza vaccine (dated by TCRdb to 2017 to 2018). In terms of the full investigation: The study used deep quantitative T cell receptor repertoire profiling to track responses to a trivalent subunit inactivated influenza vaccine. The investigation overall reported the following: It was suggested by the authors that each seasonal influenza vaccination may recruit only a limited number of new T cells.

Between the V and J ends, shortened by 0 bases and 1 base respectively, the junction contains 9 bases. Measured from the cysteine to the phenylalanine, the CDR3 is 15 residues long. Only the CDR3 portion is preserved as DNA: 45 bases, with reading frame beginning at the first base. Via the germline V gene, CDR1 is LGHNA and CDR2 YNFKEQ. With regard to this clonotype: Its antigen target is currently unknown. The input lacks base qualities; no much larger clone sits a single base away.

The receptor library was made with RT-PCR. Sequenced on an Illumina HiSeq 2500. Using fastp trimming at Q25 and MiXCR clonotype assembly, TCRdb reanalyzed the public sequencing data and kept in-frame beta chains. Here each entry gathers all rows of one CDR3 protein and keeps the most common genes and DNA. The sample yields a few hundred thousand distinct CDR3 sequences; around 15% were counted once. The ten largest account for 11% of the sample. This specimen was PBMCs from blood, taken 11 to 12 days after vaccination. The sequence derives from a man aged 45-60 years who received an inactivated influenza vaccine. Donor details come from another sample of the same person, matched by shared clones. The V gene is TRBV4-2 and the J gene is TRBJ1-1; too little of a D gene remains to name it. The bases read TGTGCCAGCAGCCAAGACCCACTGCCGAACACTGAAGCTTTCTTT. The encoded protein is CASSQDPLPNTEAFF.